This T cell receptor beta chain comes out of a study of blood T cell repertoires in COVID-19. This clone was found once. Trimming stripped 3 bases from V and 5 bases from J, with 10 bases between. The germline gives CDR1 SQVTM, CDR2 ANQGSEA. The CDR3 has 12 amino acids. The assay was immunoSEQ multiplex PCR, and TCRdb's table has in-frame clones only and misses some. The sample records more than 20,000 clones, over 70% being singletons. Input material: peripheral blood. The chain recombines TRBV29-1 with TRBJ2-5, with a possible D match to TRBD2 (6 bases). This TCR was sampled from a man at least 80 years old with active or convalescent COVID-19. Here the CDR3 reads CSVERGEETQYF. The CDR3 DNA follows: TGCAGCGTTGAGCGGGGAGAGGAGACCCAGTACTTC.